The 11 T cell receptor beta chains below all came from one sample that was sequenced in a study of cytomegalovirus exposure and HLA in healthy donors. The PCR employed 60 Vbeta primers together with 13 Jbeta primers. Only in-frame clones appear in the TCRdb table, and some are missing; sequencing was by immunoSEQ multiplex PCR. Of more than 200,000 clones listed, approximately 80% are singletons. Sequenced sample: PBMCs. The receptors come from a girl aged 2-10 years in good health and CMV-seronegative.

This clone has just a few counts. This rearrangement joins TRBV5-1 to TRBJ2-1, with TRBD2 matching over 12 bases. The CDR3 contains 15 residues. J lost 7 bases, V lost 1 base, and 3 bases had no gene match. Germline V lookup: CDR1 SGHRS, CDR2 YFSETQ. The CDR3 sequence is CASSLITSGRNEQFF. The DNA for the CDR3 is TGCGCCAGCAGCTTGATAACTAGCGGGAGGAATGAGCAGTTCTTC.

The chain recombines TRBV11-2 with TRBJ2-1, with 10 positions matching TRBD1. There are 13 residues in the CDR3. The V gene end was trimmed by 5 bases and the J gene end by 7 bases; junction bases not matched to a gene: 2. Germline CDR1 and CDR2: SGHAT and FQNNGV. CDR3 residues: CASSRDRGNEQFF. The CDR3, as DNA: TGTGCCAGCAGCCGGGACAGGGGAAATGAGCAGTTCTTC.

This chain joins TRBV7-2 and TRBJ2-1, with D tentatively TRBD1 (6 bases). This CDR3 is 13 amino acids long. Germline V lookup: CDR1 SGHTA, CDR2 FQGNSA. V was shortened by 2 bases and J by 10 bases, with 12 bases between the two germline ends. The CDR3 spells CASSLLPQGEQFF. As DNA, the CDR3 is TGTGCCAGCAGCTTACTCCCACAGGGAGAGCAGTTCTTC.

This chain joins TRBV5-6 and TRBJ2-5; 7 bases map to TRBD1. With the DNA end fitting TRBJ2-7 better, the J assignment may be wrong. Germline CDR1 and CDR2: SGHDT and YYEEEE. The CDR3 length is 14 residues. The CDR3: CASSSYRGPYEQYF. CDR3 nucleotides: TGTGCCAGCAGCTCATACAGGGGCCCCTACGAGCAGTACTTC.

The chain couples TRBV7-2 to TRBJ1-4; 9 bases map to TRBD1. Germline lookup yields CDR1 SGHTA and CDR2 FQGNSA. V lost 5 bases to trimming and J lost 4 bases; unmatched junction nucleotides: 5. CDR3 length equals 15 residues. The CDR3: CASSPRQGGNEKLFF. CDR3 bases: TGTGCCAGCAGCCCAAGACAGGGGGGTAATGAAAAACTGTTTTTT.

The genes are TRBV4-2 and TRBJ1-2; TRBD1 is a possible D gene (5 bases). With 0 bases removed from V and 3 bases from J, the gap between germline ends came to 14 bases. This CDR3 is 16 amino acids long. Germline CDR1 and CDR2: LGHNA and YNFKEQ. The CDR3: CASSQEARAGDYGYTF. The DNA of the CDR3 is TGTGCCAGCAGCCAAGAGGCGCGAGCGGGGGACTATGGCTACACCTTC.

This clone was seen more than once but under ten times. The CDR3 DNA is TGTGCCAGCACCCTCGGAAGGGGCACTGAAGCTTTCTTT. The encoded protein is CASTLGRGTEAFF. The J gene is TRBJ1-1, the V gene TRBV2; tentative D call: TRBD1 (5 bases). This CDR3 contains 13 residues. Germline V lookup: CDR1 SNHLY, CDR2 FYNNEI. V lost 7 bases to trimming and J lost 4 bases, with 13 bases between them.

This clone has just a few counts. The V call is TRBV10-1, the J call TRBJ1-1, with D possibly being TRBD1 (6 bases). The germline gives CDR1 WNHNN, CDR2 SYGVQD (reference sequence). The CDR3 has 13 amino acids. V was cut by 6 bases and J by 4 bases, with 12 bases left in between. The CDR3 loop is CASSVDRSTEAFF. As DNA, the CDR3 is TGCGCCAGCAGCGTCGACAGGAGCACTGAAGCTTTCTTT.

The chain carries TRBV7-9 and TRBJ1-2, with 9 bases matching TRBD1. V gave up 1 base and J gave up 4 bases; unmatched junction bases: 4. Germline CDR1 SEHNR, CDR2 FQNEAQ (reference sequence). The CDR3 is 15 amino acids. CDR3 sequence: CASSLEGTGSYGYTF. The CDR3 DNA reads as TGTGCCAGCAGCTTAGAGGGGACAGGGAGCTATGGCTACACCTTC.

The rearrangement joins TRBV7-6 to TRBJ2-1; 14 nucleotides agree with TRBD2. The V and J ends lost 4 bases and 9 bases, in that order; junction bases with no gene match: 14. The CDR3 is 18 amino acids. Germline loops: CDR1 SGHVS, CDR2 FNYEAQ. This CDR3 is CASSSRHATSGGASEQFF. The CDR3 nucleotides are TGTGCCAGCAGCTCACGCCATGCGACTAGCGGGGGGGCTAGTGAGCAGTTCTTC.

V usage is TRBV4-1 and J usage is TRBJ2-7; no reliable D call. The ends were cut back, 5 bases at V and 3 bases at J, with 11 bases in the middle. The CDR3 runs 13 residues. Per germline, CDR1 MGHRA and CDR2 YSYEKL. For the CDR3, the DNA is TGCGCCAGCAGCTACTTAGCTGGCTACGAGCAGTACTTC. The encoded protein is CASSYLAGYEQYF.